A selection of T cell receptor beta chains follows, all from one sample in a study of blood T cells in healthy people across ages. TCRdb re-called the 5' RACE reads through MiXCR, storing one row per CDR3 protein. The profile shows hundreds of thousands of distinct CDR3 sequences, approximately 31% of them singletons. The source material was blood. These receptors originate from a woman older than 75 in good health. Each CDR3 is given with its conserved first and last residue. D genes are given only for firm matches. Clone size, where shown, is once, few, many, or a class for clones that have expanded.

V	D	size	J	CDR3	DNA
TRBV30	-	-	TRBJ2-1	CAWSMNGDGGMKQFF	TGTGCCTGGAGTATGAATGGGGACGGCGGCATGAAGCAGTTCTTC
TRBV20-1	TRBD2	-	TRBJ2-3	CSAREQSSGRLGDTQYF	TGCAGTGCTAGGGAACAATCTAGCGGGAGATTGGGGGATACGCAGTATTTT
TRBV30	TRBD1	many	TRBJ2-4	CAWSASTGGGNIQYF	TGTGCCTGGAGTGCATCAACAGGGGGTGGAAACATTCAGTACTTC
TRBV28	-	many	TRBJ1-2	CASTTITYGYTF	TGTGCCAGCACAACGATCACCTATGGCTACACCTTC
TRBV12-3/TRBV12-4	-	many	TRBJ2-1	CASSSRVGGQNEQFF	TGTGCCAGCAGTTCCCGGGTGGGGGGTCAGAATGAGCAGTTCTTC
TRBV7-2	TRBD2	-	TRBJ2-1	CASSQGGGKRQFF	TGTGCCAGCAGCCAGGGCGGGGGTAAAAGGCAGTTCTTC
TRBV2	TRBD1	few	TRBJ1-5	CASSPRAGQGSQPQHF	TGTGCCAGCAGCCCCAGGGCGGGACAGGGAAGTCAGCCCCAGCATTTT
TRBV20-1	-	-	TRBJ2-3	CSARELRDTQYF	TGCAGTGCTAGAGAACTCCGGGATACGCAGTATTTT
TRBV6-5	-	-	TRBJ1-1	CASIRGRQFEAFF	TGTGCCAGCATCCGTGGGAGACAGTTTGAAGCTTTCTTT
TRBV4-1	-	-	TRBJ1-1	CASSRSSGAGRNTEAFF	TGCGCCAGCAGCCGTAGTTCCGGGGCAGGGAGGAACACTGAAGCTTTCTTT
TRBV5-1	-	few	TRBJ1-4	CASSRDQNEKLFF	TGCGCCAGCAGCCGGGACCAAAATGAAAAACTGTTTTTT
TRBV20-1	TRBD2	many	TRBJ2-5	CSAYAGDPGGETQYF	TGCAGTGCGTACGCGGGGGACCCCGGGGGAGAGACCCAGTACTTC
TRBV7-8	-	-	TRBJ2-7	CASSRGLTYEQYF	TGTGCCAGCAGCCGGGGACTGACTTACGAGCAGTACTTC
TRBV20-1	-	few	TRBJ2-5	CSAIRHLQETQYF	TGCAGTGCTATAAGACACCTCCAAGAGACCCAGTACTTC
TRBV12-3/TRBV12-4	-	-	TRBJ2-3	CASSRISYTDTQYF	TGTGCCAGCAGCCGTATCTCGTACACAGATACGCAGTATTTT
TRBV7-9	TRBD2	many	TRBJ2-1	CASSLMVGGAYNEQFF	TGTGCCAGCAGCTTAATGGTTGGGGGGGCCTACAATGAGCAGTTCTTC
TRBV7-2	-	-	TRBJ2-1	CASSFNRNLEEQFF	TGTGCCAGCAGCTTTAACCGTAACCTTGAGGAGCAGTTCTTC
TRBV27	-	many	TRBJ1-5	CASSFLNQPQHF	TGTGCCAGCAGTTTTTTAAATCAGCCCCAGCATTTT
TRBV5-1	TRBD2	many	TRBJ2-7	CASSLDLGLAGGLMSYEQYF	TGCGCCAGCAGCTTGGACCTCGGACTAGCGGGGGGCCTGATGTCCTACGAGCAGTACTTC
TRBV28	TRBD2	many	TRBJ2-3	CASSVLLAGNADTQYF	TGTGCCAGCAGTGTGCTACTAGCGGGGAACGCAGATACGCAGTATTTT
TRBV5-6	-	-	TRBJ2-2	CASSPRDTGELFF	TGTGCCAGCAGCCCCCGAGACACCGGGGAGCTGTTTTTT
TRBV7-6	-	many	TRBJ1-1	CASSQTDANTEAFF	TGTGCCAGCAGCCAGACAGATGCCAACACTGAAGCTTTCTTT
TRBV2	-	-	TRBJ2-7	CTSSAAGAYEQYF	TGTACCAGCAGTGCGGCAGGGGCCTACGAGCAGTACTTC
TRBV29-1	TRBD2	once	TRBJ2-7	CSVDGTSAEQYF	TGCAGCGTTGACGGGACTAGTGCCGAGCAGTACTTC
TRBV7-2	-	many	TRBJ1-2	CASSFRDSGYTF	TGTGCCAGCAGCTTCCGGGACTCCGGCTACACCTTC
TRBV2	-	few	TRBJ2-7	CASSEAGQRVYEQYF	TGTGCCAGCAGTGAAGCGGGACAACGGGTATACGAGCAGTACTTC
TRBV7-2	TRBD1	-	TRBJ2-1	CASSPPGQGVREQFF	TGTGCCAGCTCACCTCCGGGACAGGGGGTTAGGGAGCAGTTCTTC
TRBV6-2/TRBV6-3	TRBD1	-	TRBJ1-2	CASSPRDRSYGYTF	TGTGCCAGCAGTCCCCGGGACAGGAGCTATGGCTACACCTTC
TRBV28	TRBD2	many	TRBJ2-3	CASSVPGLAGITDTQYF	TGTGCCAGCAGCGTCCCGGGACTAGCGGGGATCACAGATACGCAGTATTTT
TRBV29-1	-	-	TRBJ2-4	CSVGDQTAKNIQYF	TGCAGCGTTGGGGACCAGACAGCCAAAAACATTCAGTACTTC
TRBV5-1	TRBD2	many	TRBJ2-5	CASSLEPGLAETQYF	TGCGCCAGCAGCTTGGAACCGGGACTAGCGGAGACCCAGTACTTC
TRBV27	-	-	TRBJ2-7	CASSSTAAGEQYF	TGTGCCAGCAGTTCGACAGCGGCGGGGGAGCAGTACTTC
TRBV14	TRBD1	few	TRBJ1-2	CASSQGLQGAYGYTF	TGTGCCAGCAGCCAAGGACTTCAGGGGGCCTATGGCTACACCTTC
TRBV30	-	few	TRBJ1-6	CAWSGLTGPDSPLHF	TGTGCCTGGAGTGGCCTGACAGGACCTGATTCACCCCTCCACTTT
TRBV7-8	-	many	TRBJ2-1	CASSLVRGHNEQFF	TGTGCCAGCAGCTTAGTCCGGGGGCACAATGAGCAGTTCTTC
TRBV20-1	TRBD2	few	TRBJ2-7	CSAETKGLDFSRAQYF	TGCAGTGCCGAAACCAAAGGACTAGACTTTTCACGGGCCCAGTACTTC
TRBV3-1	-	-	TRBJ1-2	CASSQGRGDHGYTF	TGTGCCAGCAGCCAGGGCAGGGGTGACCATGGCTACACCTTC
TRBV20-1	TRBD2	-	TRBJ2-7	CSAPRTSPYEQYF	TGCAGTGCTCCCCGGACTAGTCCCTACGAGCAGTACTTC
TRBV14	-	few	TRBJ1-2	CASSQGRSQGRTTF	TGTGCCAGCAGCCAAGGCCGGTCCCAAGGAAGGACCACCTTC
TRBV5-1	-	many	TRBJ1-1	CASSYLGALNTEAFF	TGCGCCAGCAGCTACCTTGGGGCGCTGAACACTGAAGCTTTCTTT
TRBV5-1	TRBD2	-	TRBJ2-1	CASSLKGTGGNEQFF	TGCGCCAGCAGCTTGAAAGGGACGGGGGGCAATGAGCAGTTCTTC
TRBV24-1	-	many	TRBJ2-3	CATSETRDTQYF	TGTGCCACCAGTGAGACTCGAGATACGCAGTATTTT
TRBV28	-	-	TRBJ2-7	CARTQGRSYGQYF	TGTGCCCGCACTCAGGGAAGATCCTACGGGCAGTACTTC
TRBV7-9	TRBD2	-	TRBJ2-1	CASSFRVTSGGALEFF	TGTGCCAGCAGCTTTAGAGTCACTAGCGGGGGAGCATTGGAGTTCTTC
TRBV6-5	TRBD2	few	TRBJ2-5	CASRPSGGLYNEQYF	TGTGCCAGCAGACCTAGCGGGGGGCTTTACAATGAGCAGTACTTC
TRBV13	-	many	TRBJ2-4	CASSFTLAKNIQYF	TGTGCCAGCAGCTTCACGCTAGCCAAAAACATTCAGTACTTC
TRBV5-1	-	-	TRBJ2-3	CASSLDGSTPDTQYF	TGCGCCAGCAGCTTGGACGGATCGACCCCAGATACGCAGTATTTT
TRBV4-2	-	-	TRBJ2-5	CASSLGPFGETQYF	TGTGCCAGCAGCCTGGGGCCTTTTGGGGAGACCCAGTACTTC
TRBV28	-	many	TRBJ2-4	CASSLLRNQGLIKNIQYF	TGTGCCAGCAGTTTACTAAGGAATCAGGGACTGATCAAAAACATTCAGTACTTC
TRBV12-3/TRBV12-4	-	once	TRBJ2-5	CASGGRGYETQYF	TGTGCCAGCGGGGGGCGGGGATACGAGACCCAGTACTTC